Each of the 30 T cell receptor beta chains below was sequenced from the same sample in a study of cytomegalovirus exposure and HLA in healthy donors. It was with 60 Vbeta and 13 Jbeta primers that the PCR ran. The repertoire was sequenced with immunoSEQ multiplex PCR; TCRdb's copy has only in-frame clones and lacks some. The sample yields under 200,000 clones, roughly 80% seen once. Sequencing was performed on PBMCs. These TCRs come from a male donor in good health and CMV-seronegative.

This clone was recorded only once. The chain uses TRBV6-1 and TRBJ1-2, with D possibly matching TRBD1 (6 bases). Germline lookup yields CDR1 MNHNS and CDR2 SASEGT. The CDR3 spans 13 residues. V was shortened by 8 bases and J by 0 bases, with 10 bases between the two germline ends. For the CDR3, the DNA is TGTGCCAGCGTAGGACAGTCTAACTATGGCTACACCTTC. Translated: CASVGQSNYGYTF.

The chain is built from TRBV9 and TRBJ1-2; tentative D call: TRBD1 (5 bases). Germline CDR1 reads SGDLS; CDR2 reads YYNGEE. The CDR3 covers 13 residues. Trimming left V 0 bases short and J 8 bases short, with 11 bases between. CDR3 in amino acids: CASSVEGLGGYTF. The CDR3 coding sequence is TGTGCCAGCAGCGTAGAGGGGCTGGGGGGCTACACCTTC. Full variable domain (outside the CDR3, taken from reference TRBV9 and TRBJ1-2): DSGVTQTPKHLITATGQRVTLRCSPRSGDLSVYWYQQSLDQGLQFLIQYYNGEERAKGNILERFSAQQFPDLHSELNLSSLELGDSALYFCASSVEGLGGYTFGSGTRLTVV.

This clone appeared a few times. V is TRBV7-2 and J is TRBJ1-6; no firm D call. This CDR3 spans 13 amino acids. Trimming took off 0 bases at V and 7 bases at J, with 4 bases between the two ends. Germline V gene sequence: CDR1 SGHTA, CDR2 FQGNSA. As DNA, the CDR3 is TGTGCCAGCAGCTTAGCCCAGAATTCACCCCTCCACTTT. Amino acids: CASSLAQNSPLHF. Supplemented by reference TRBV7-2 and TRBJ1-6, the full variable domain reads GAGVSQSPSNKVTEKGKDVELRCDPISGHTALYWYRQSLGQGLEFLIYFQGNSAPDKSGLPSDRFSAERTGGSVSTLTIQRTQQEDSAVYLCASSLAQNSPLHFGNGTRLTVT.

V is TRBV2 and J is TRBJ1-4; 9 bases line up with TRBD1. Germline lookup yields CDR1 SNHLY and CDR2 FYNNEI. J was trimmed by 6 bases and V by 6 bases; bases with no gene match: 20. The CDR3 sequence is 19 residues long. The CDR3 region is CASRPIRTGERGRDEKLFF. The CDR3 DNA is TGTGCCAGCAGACCCATTCGGACAGGGGAGAGGGGAAGGGATGAAAAACTGTTTTTT.

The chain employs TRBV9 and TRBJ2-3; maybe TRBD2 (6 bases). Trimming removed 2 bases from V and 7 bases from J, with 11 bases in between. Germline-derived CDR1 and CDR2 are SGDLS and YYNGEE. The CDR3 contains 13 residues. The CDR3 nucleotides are TGTGCCAGCAGCGTGCCTAGCGCTAATACGCAGTATTTT. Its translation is CASSVPSANTQYF.

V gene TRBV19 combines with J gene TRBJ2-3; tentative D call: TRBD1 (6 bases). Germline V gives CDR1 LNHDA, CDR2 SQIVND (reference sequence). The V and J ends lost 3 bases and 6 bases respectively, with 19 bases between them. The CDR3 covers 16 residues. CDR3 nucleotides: TGTGCCAGTAGTATGGCCGGGACATCCGAACGGGATACGCAGTATTTT. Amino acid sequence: CASSMAGTSERDTQYF.

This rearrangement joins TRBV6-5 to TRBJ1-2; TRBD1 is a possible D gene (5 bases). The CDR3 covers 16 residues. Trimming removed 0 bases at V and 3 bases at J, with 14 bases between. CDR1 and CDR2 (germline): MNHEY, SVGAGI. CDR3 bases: TGTGCCAGCAGTTACTCAAGCAGTCAGGGATACTATGGCTACACCTTC. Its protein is CASSYSSSQGYYGYTF.

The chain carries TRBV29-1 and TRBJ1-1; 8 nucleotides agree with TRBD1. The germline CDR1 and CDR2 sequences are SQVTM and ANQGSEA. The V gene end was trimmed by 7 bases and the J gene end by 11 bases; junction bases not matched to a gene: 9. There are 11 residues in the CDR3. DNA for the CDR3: TGCAGCGGTAGACAGGGGCTCGGGGCTTTCTTT. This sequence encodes CSGRQGLGAFF.

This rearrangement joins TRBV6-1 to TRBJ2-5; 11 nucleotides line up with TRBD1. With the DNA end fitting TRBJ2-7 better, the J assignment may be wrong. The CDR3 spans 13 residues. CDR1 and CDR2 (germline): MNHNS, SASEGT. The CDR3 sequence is CACRTGGFHEQYF. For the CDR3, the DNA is TGTGCCTGCCGGACAGGGGGCTTCCACGAGCAGTACTTC.

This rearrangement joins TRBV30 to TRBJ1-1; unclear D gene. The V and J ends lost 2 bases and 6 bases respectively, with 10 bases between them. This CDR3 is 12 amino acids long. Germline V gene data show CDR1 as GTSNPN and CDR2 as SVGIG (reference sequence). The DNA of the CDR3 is TGTGCCTGGAGTCGGGTGTACGCTGAAGCTTTCTTT. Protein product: CAWSRVYAEAFF.

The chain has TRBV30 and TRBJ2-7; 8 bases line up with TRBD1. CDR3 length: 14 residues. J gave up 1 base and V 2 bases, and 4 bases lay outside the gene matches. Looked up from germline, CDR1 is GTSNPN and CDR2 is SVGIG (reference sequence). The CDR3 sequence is CAWSWTGRSYEQYF. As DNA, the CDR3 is TGTGCCTGGAGTTGGACAGGGCGGTCCTACGAGCAGTACTTC.

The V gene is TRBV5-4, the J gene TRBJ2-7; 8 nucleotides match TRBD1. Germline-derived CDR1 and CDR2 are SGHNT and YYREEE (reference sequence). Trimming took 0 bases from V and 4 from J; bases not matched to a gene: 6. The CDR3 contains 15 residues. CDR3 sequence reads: CASSLDQGARYEQYF. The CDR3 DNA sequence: TGTGCCAGCAGCTTGGATCAGGGGGCAAGGTACGAGCAGTACTTC.

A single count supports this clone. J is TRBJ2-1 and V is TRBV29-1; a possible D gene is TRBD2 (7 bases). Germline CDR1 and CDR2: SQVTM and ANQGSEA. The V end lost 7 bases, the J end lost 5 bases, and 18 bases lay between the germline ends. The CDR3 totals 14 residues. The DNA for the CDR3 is TGCAGCGCCCCTCGCGGGGGCAGGAACAATGAGCAGTTCTTC. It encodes CSAPRGGRNNEQFF.

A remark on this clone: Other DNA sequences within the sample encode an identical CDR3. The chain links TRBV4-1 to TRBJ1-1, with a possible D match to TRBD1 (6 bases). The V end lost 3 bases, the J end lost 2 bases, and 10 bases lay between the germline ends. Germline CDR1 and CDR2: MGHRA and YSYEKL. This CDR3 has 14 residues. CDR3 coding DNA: TGCGCCAGCAGCCAGTACAGGGTAAACACTGAAGCTTTCTTT. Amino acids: CASSQYRVNTEAFF.

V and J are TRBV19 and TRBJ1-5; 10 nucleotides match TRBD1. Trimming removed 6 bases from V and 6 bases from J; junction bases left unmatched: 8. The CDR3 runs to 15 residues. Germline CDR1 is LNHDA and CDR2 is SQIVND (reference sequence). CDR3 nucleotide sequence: TGTGCCAGTAGGAACGACAGGGGGCTTATTCAGCCCCAGCATTTT. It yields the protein CASRNDRGLIQPQHF.

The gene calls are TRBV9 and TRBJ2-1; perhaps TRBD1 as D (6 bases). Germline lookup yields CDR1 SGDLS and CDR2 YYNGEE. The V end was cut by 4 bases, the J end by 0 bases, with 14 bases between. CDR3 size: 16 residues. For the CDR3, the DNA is TGTGCCAGCAGCACATACAGGGACCCCTCCTACAATGAGCAGTTCTTC. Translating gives CASSTYRDPSYNEQFF.

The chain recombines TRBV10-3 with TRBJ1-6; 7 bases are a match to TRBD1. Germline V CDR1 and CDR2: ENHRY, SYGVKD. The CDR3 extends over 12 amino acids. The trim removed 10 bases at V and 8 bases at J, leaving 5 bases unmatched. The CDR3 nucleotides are TGTGCCACCCAGGGGGACGATTCACCCCTCCACTTT. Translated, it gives CATQGDDSPLHF.

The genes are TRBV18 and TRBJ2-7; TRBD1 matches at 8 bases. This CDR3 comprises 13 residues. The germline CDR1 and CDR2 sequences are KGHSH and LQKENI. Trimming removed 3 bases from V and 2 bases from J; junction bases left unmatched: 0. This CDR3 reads CASSPDRAYEQYF. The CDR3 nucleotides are TGTGCCAGCTCACCGGACAGGGCCTACGAGCAGTACTTC. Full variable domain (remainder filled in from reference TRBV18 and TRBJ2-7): NAGVMQNPRHLVRRRGQEARLRCSPMKGHSHVYWYRQLPEEGLKFMVYLQKENIIDESGMPKERFSAEFPKEGPSILRIQQVVRGDSAAYFCASSPDRAYEQYFGPGTRLTVT.

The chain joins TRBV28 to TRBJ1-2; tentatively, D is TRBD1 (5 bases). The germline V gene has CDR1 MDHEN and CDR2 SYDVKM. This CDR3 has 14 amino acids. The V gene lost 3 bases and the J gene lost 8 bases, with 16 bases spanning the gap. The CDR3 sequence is CASSFSPGGKGYTF. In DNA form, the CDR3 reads TGTGCCAGCAGTTTCTCCCCCGGGGGGAAAGGCTACACCTTC.

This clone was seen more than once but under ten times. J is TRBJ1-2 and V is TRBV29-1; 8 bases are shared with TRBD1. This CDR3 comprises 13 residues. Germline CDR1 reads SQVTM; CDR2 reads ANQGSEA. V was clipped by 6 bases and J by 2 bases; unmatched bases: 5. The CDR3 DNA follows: TGCAGCGTGTACAGGGGGAGGAACTATGGCTACACCTTC. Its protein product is CSVYRGRNYGYTF.

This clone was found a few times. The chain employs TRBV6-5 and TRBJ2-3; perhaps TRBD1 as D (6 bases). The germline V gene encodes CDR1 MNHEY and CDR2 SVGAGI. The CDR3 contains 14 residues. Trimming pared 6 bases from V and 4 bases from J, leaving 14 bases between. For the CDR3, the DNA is TGTGCCAGCAGCTATGACAGGTCTGCAGATACGCAGTATTTT. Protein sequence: CASSYDRSADTQYF.

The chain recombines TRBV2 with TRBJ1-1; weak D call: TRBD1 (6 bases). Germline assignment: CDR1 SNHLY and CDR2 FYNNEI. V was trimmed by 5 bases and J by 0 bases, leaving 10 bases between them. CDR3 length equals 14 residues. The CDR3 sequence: CASSQGQMNTEAFF. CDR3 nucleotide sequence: TGTGCCAGCAGTCAAGGACAGATGAACACTGAAGCTTTCTTT.

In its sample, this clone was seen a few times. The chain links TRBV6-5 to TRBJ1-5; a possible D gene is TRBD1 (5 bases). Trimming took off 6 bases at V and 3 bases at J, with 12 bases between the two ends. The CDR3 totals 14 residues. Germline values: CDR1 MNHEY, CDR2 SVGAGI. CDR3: CASSPGGDNQPQHF. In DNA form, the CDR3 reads TGTGCCAGCAGCCCTGGGGGGGACAATCAGCCCCAGCATTTT.

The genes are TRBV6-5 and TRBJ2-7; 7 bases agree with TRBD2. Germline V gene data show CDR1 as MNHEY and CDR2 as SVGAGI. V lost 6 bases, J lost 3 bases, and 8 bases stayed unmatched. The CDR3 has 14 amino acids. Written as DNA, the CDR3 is TGTGCCAGCAGGGTGGGGCCGGGGGGCTACGAGCAGTACTTC. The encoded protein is CASRVGPGGYEQYF.

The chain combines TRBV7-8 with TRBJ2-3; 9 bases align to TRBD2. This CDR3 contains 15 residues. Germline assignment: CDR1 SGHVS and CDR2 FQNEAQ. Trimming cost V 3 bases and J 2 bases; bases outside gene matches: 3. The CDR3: CASSFSGGPTDTQYF. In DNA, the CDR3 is TGTGCCAGCAGCTTTAGCGGGGGCCCCACAGATACGCAGTATTTT.

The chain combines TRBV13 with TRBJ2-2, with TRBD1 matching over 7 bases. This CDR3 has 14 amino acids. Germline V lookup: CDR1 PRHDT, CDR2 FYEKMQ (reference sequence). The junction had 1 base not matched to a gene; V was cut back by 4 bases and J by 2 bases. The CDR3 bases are TGTGCCAGCAGCTACAGGGGCAACACCGGGGAGCTGTTTTTT. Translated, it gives CASSYRGNTGELFF. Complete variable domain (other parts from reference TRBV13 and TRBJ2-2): AAGVIQSPRHLIKEKRETATLKCYPIPRHDTVYWYQQGPGQDPQFLISFYEKMQSDKGSIPDRFSAQQFSDYHSELNMSSLELGDSALYFCASSYRGNTGELFFGEGSRLTVL.

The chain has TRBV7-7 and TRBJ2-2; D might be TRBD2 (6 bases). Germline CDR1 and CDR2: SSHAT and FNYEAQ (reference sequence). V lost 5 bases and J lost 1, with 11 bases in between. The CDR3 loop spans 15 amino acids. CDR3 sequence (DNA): TGTGCCAGCAGCCCTCAAGCGGGGAACACCGGGGAGCTGTTTTTT. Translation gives CASSPQAGNTGELFF.

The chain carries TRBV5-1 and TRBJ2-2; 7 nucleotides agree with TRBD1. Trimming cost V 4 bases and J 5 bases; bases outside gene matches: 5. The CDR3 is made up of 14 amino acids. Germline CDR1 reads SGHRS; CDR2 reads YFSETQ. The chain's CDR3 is CASSVRQGTGELFF. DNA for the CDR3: TGCGCCAGCAGCGTCAGACAGGGAACCGGGGAGCTGTTTTTT.

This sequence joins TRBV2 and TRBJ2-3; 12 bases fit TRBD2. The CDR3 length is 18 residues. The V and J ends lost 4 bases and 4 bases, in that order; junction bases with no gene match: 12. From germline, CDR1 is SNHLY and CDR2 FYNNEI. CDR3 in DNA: TGTGCCAGCAGTGGTTTTAAGTCTCTAGCGGGGGGGTCAGATACGCAGTATTTT. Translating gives CASSGFKSLAGGSDTQYF.

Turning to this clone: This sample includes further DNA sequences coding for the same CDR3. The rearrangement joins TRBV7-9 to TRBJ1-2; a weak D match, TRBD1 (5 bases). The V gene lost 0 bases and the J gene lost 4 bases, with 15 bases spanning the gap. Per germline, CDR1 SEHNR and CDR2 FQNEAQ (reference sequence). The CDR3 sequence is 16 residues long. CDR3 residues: CASSLARFRDTYGYTF. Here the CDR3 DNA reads TGTGCCAGCAGCTTAGCGCGGTTCAGGGATACCTATGGCTACACCTTC.